The clone carrying this T cell receptor (beta chain) showed up many times. The data were obtained in a study of CD8+CD57+ T cells in acquired aplastic anemia. Patients chosen for sequencing had shown CD8+CD57+ cell expansion by flow cytometry. Researchers used genomic DNA as the template to profile TCR beta VDJ and CDR3. Using its own MiXCR run on the reads, TCRdb lists one record per CDR3 protein. Among hundreds of thousands of distinct CDR3 sequences, less than 60% were seen once, and the ten largest hold just under 20%. V lost 6 bases and J lost 6, with 15 bases in between. There are 12 residues in the CDR3. Germline V CDR1 and CDR2: DFQATT, SNEGSKA (reference sequence).

The sample was sorted CD4+, CD8+, or CD8+CD57+ T cells (not recorded which) from PBMCs. This chain uses TRBV20-1 with TRBJ2-7, with D maybe TRBD2 (6 bases). This sequence was found in a human donor with aplastic anemia. DNA for the CDR3: TGCAGTGCCCCGGGCGGAGGGGCCGAGCAGTACTTC. As protein: CSAPGGGAEQYF.